This T cell receptor (beta chain) was found in a study of CD4+ T cells in melanoma. General observations from the study: CD8+ T cell, macrophage and B cell function reportedly correlated with neoantigen-specific CD4+ T cells. Reportedly, melanoma neoantigen-specific CD4+ T cells showed varied differentiation states.

As concerns this clone: The target antigen is unknown.

Sequenced by immunoSEQ multiplex PCR; TCRdb stores in-frame clones only, minus some. The data contain 52,000 or so clones, roughly three quarters of them seen just once; the ten biggest clones take up under 5.5%. The CDR3 loop spans 15 amino acids. V was pared by 4 bases and J by 7 bases, with 18 bases between. CDR1 is SGDLS, CDR2 YYNGEE, per germline. The TCR comes from a human donor with melanoma. The sample taken for sequencing was tumor tissue. The chain couples TRBV9 to TRBJ2-1; perhaps TRBD1 as D (6 bases). CDR3 amino acids: CASSPSGRGENEQFF. The CDR3 coding sequence is TGTGCCAGCAGCCCCTCCGGCAGGGGTGAAAATGAGCAGTTCTTC.